This section outlines one T cell receptor (beta chain) sequence together with its context. Its cognate antigen is unknown. The sample belongs to a study of PD-1 blockade in classical Hodgkin lymphoma. Study-wide points: Diversity in CD4+ TCRs, unlike that measured in CD8+ TCRs, had risen significantly by C4D1.

The germline CDR1 and CDR2 sequences are SEHNR and FQNEAQ (reference sequence). V was cut by 1 base and J by 2 bases, with 6 bases left in between. This CDR3 has 13 residues. The time point: cycle 4 day 1 (C4D1), after more than 5 weeks of nivolumab. There was relapse after autologous stem cell transplantation in every patient, and there was variation in brentuximab vedotin exposure. Sequencing was performed with immunoSEQ multiplex PCR; in TCRdb, only in-frame clones are kept and a portion is missing. The table includes just over 20,000 clones, about 73% detected once. This specimen was peripheral blood mononuclear cells (PBMCs), taken before the fourth cycle of nivolumab. The sequence came from a human donor with classical Hodgkin lymphoma. The chain uses TRBV7-9 and TRBJ2-7; D is unresolved. The CDR3 DNA follows: TGTGCCAGCAGCTTAGGTCAACCCTACGAGCAGTACTTC. Translating it yields CASSLGQPYEQYF.